This T cell receptor beta chain was captured in a study of Ad26.COV2.S vaccination and SARS-CoV-2 variants (TCRdb year 2021). Concerning the study at large: Vaccine-arm donors were drawn from COV1001, a multicentre, randomized, double-blind, placebo-controlled phase I-IIa trial of Ad26.COV2.S in healthy adults. Throughout the experiments and outcome assessment, investigators stayed blinded to trial group allocation. Trial participants were randomized into five groups of five: low-dose or high-dose Ad26.COV2.S given once or twice, or placebo on both occasions. Sequencing of the TCRbeta repertoire served to evaluate the specificity and breadth of SARS-CoV-2-reactive T cell receptors following Ad26.COV2.S vaccination. The TCR-sequenced set comprised around 30 samples: approximately 20 Ad26.COV2.S vaccine recipients, 5 placebo recipients and 8 SARS-CoV-2 convalescent individuals. Dosing of Ad26.COV2.S was intramuscular, at either 5x10^10 or 1x10^11 viral particles, delivered as one shot or as two shots spaced 56 days apart. General findings and caveats noted by the study authors: It was noted by the authors that total T cell responses may have been underestimated by the TCR breadth and depth analyses. The study lacked the statistical power to compare responses across vaccine doses or regimens. Compared with placebo recipients, Ad26.COV2.S recipients showed higher spike-specific TCR breadth (P = 0.0014). Non-spike TCR breadth was comparable between vaccine and placebo recipients, consistent with the vaccine containing only spike. After vaccination, spike-specific CD8+ and CD4+ T cell responses were reported to show substantial breadth.

In this sample, this clone turned up once. No antigen is known for it. No base qualities exist here, and no much larger clone lies one base off it. Taken with the paper, the label for treatment or condition translates to: some 20 received Ad26.COV2.S at low or high dose, single or two shots; roughly 5 received placebo; per-sample allocation not given. For vaccine and placebo recipients, repertoires were sequenced using samples collected on day 63 after the first injection. In Cohort 1b, some 25 adults aged 18-55 years were enrolled at a single site in Boston, USA, between 29 July and 7 August 2020. Ad26.COV2.S was a replication-incompetent adenovirus type 26 vector expressing a prefusion-stabilized SARS-CoV-2 spike protein from the original Wuhan strain. At the junction V is shortened by 0 bases and J by 4 bases; bases outside the gene matches: 3. CDR1 KGHSH and CDR2 LQKENI were looked up in the germline V gene. From the cysteine up to the phenylalanine, the CDR3 has a length of 15 residues. Here the CDR3 DNA is all that survives: 45 bases in frame from base 1.

TCRbeta CDR3 regions were sequenced with the immunoSEQ Assay. After extraction, genomic DNA underwent amplification by bias-controlled multiplex PCR, followed by high-throughput sequencing. In the source study's methods: To quantify the absolute abundance of each unique TCRbeta CDR3 region, sequences were collapsed and filtered. Usable DNA was measured by amplifying reference genes present in all nucleated cells, and TCRbeta template counts were normalized to that usable DNA to estimate T cell fraction. Repertoire TCRs were annotated as SARS-CoV-2-specific by exact matching of V gene, CDR3 amino acid sequence and J gene to a known reactive TCR set. The reference SARS-CoV-2 TCR set was derived from MIRA and filtered for enrichment in COVID-19-positive ImmuneCODE repertoires, a step that removed public or cross-reactive TCRs. Using the MIRA antigens, annotated TCRs were further analysed by specific ORF or by position within an ORF. Breadth was defined as annotated unique rearrangements over total unique productive rearrangements; depth was the summed frequency of those rearrangements. Two-sided Wilcoxon rank-sum tests were applied when comparing TCR breadth between groups. TCRdb obtained this table from immuneACCESS and retained in-frame rearrangements with V and J assigned. These tables miss some clones; where compared with another copy, unresolved V genes account for less than half of the shortfall, and the remainder is unexplained. V, J and clone size derive from that table, while D and trimming were established from the DNA sequence. The sample yields approximately 480,000 clones; roughly 89% were counted once. Jointly, the top ten make up around 13% of the sample.

Recombination connected TRBV18 to TRBJ2-7; TRBD2 agrees with 10 junctional bases. The receptor's source is a person between 18 and 65 years old who received the Ad26.COV2.S COVID-19 vaccine or a placebo. Sequencing was performed on peripheral blood, taken in a trial of Ad26.COV2.S vaccine versus placebo. The DNA reads TGTGCCAGCTCACCACCGGGACTAGCGATTTACGAGCAGTACTTC. Its translation is CASSPPGLAIYEQYF.